This entry lists 26 T cell receptor beta chains sequenced from one sample in a study of vaccination effects on CD4 cells after COVID-19 (dated by TCRdb to between 2021 and 2022). Receptor libraries were prepared by the immunoSEQ multiplex PCR assay. TCRdb limited this immuneACCESS table to in-frame rearrangements with V and J called. A share of clones is missing; checked studies link under half to unresolved V genes, and the rest is unexplained. The sample table shows roughly 59,000 clones, and 75% to 85% are seen once. The ten most abundant clones make up roughly 2% of the sample. Which antigens these TCRs recognize remains unknown. In the ViraFEST assay, PBMC were stimulated with viral peptide pools, and TCR sequencing was then used to find antigen-specific CD4+ T cell clonotypes based on their expansion. After less than 13 days of culture, CD4+ T cells were isolated with the EasySep CD4+ T cell isolation kit. Participants received two doses of either the BNT162b2 or the mRNA-1273 mRNA SARS-CoV-2 vaccine.

This specimen consisted of CD4+ T cells from PBMCs cultured with HCoV-OC43 spike peptides, obtained after COVID-19 vaccination. This specimen's cell subset or site label, per the study, means: HCoV-OC43 spike overlapping peptide pool stimulation. Receptors were obtained from a human donor who received a COVID-19 vaccine.

The rearrangement links TRBV11-1 to TRBJ1-1; D ambiguous. V was shortened by 0 bases and J by 1 base, with 6 bases between the two germline ends. There are 14 residues in the CDR3. The germline CDR1 and CDR2 sequences are SGHAT and FQDESV (reference sequence). Here the CDR3 reads CASSLAGGNTEAFF. CDR3 coding DNA: TGTGCCAGCAGCTTAGCGGGTGGGAACACTGAAGCTTTCTTT.

This clone appeared once. The chain recombines TRBV2 with TRBJ1-2; D is perhaps TRBD1 (6 bases). The CDR3 runs to 14 residues. CDR1 and CDR2 (germline): SNHLY, FYNNEI. Trimming cost V 2 bases and J 4 bases, with 11 bases left between them. The CDR3 DNA follows: TGTGCCAGCAGTGAAAACAGGGATGGCTATGGCTACACCTTC. It codes for CASSENRDGYGYTF.

The V call is TRBV6-5, the J call TRBJ2-2; D possibly corresponds to TRBD1 (6 bases). CDR1 is MNHEY, CDR2 SVGAGI, per germline. Trimming shortened V by 6 bases and J by 1 base, and 9 bases separated the two germline ends. The CDR3 consists of 14 residues. Written as DNA, the CDR3 is TGTGCCAGCAGGTGGGGACAGAACACCGGGGAGCTGTTTTTT. As protein: CASRWGQNTGELFF.

The CDR3: CASSHLADTQYF. CDR3 nucleotide sequence: TGTGCCAGCAGCCATCTAGCAGATACGCAGTATTTT. The rearrangement joins TRBV3-1 (or the pseudogene TRBV3-2) to TRBJ2-3; D unresolved. Germline CDR1 reads LGHDT; CDR2 reads YNNKEL (reference sequence). The CDR3 length is 12 residues. Deletions cut 3 bases from V and 4 bases from J, with 5 bases between.

The V and J genes are TRBV6-5 and TRBJ1-6, with a tentative D call TRBD1 (5 bases). This CDR3 contains 13 residues. Trimming left V 10 bases short and J 6 bases short, with 13 bases between. The germline CDR1 and CDR2 sequences are MNHEY and SVGAGI. CDR3 amino acids: CAISRDVNSPLHF. The DNA of the CDR3 is TGTGCCATCTCCCGGGACGTTAATTCACCCCTCCACTTT.

The chain uses TRBV30 and TRBJ1-1; D may be TRBD1 (5 bases). The germline CDR1 and CDR2 sequences are GTSNPN and SVGIG (reference sequence). V was cut by 6 bases and J by 5 bases, with 13 bases left in between. The CDR3 consists of 12 residues. CDR3 amino acids: CACGTLGTEAFF. CDR3 coding DNA: TGTGCCTGCGGGACCCTCGGGACTGAAGCTTTCTTT.

The rearrangement joins TRBV19 to TRBJ2-3; 12 nucleotides align to TRBD1. The CDR3 sequence is 17 residues long. Trimming at V came to 5 bases and at J to 4 bases, leaving 10 bases not matched to a gene. Germline V gene data show CDR1 as LNHDA and CDR2 as SQIVND (reference sequence). The CDR3 coding sequence is TGTGCCAGTAGTTCTTCATTGGGACAGGGGGCCTCAGATACGCAGTATTTT. It yields the protein CASSSSLGQGASDTQYF.

The chain combines TRBV3-1 (or the pseudogene TRBV3-2) with TRBJ2-2; 11 bases map to TRBD2. This CDR3 has 17 residues. Germline-derived CDR1 and CDR2 are LGHDT and YNNKEL (reference sequence). The trim removed 0 bases at V and 7 bases at J, leaving 7 bases unmatched. CDR3 region: CASSQDGIAGGVGELFF. In DNA, the CDR3 is TGTGCCAGCAGCCAAGACGGGATAGCGGGGGGGGTCGGGGAGCTGTTTTTT.

This chain joins TRBV14 and TRBJ2-1; D is possibly TRBD1 (6 bases). The CDR3 totals 13 residues. The V and J ends lost 6 bases and 13 bases respectively, with 19 bases between them. CDR1 is SGHDN and CDR2 is FVKESK in the germline V gene. CDR3 residues: CASRGNRVGGQFF. As DNA, the CDR3 is TGTGCCAGCAGGGGAAACAGGGTTGGAGGCCAGTTCTTC.

The chain couples TRBV6-5 to TRBJ2-7; D gene ambiguous. The CDR3 has 11 amino acids. V was trimmed by 5 bases and J by 3 bases, leaving 5 bases between them. Per germline, CDR1 MNHEY and CDR2 SVGAGI. CDR3 amino acids: CASSNGYEQYV. DNA of the CDR3: TGTGCCAGCAGTAACGGCTACGAGCAGTACGTC.

This clone was seen only a few times. J is TRBJ1-1 and V is TRBV4-1; 9 bases line up with TRBD1. V lost 4 bases, J lost 0 bases, and 3 bases stayed unmatched. The CDR3 runs 15 residues. Germline V lookup: CDR1 MGHRA, CDR2 YSYEKL. CDR3 in amino acids: CASSRGQGLNTEAFF. CDR3 DNA: TGCGCCAGCAGCCGGGGACAGGGATTGAACACTGAAGCTTTCTTT.

This CDR3 is CSVFGGAETQYF. For the CDR3, the DNA is TGCAGCGTTTTTGGGGGGGCGGAGACCCAGTACTTC. The chain links TRBV29-1 to TRBJ2-5; TRBD2 is a possible D gene (7 bases). Germline loops: CDR1 SQVTM, CDR2 ANQGSEA. The length of the CDR3 is 12 residues. V was trimmed by 5 bases and J by 5 bases, leaving 12 bases between them.

The chain combines TRBV4-1 with TRBJ2-1; 11 bases are shared with TRBD2. CDR1 is MGHRA, CDR2 YSYEKL, per germline. The CDR3 extends over 21 amino acids. The V segment lost 3 bases and the J segment 0 bases; nucleotides outside the gene matches: 16. CDR3 residues: CASSHNKGGSGGAFSYNEQFF. In DNA, the CDR3 is TGCGCCAGCAGCCACAACAAAGGGGGTAGCGGGGGGGCCTTCTCCTACAATGAGCAGTTCTTC.

The chain combines TRBV5-5 with TRBJ2-3, with D possibly TRBD1 on 5 matching bases. The V end lost 4 bases, the J end lost 3 bases, and 15 bases lay between the germline ends. The CDR3 is made up of 15 amino acids. CDR1 and CDR2 (germline): SGHKS, YYEKEE (reference sequence). CDR3 DNA: TGTGCCAGCAGCCTGACGGTGGGGCATACAGATACGCAGTATTTT. Protein: CASSLTVGHTDTQYF.

The rearrangement links TRBV30 to TRBJ2-3, with D uncertain. Germline V gene lookup returns CDR1 GTSNPN and CDR2 SVGIG (reference sequence). Trimming stripped 0 bases from V and 5 bases from J, with 15 bases between. The CDR3 runs 15 residues. DNA for the CDR3: TGTGCCTGGAGTGTATTTGGGAACCCGGGAGATACGCAGTATTTT. Translating it yields CAWSVFGNPGDTQYF.

This clone appeared once. This rearrangement joins TRBV5-1 to TRBJ2-3; D could derive from TRBD1 or TRBD2 (5 bases each). This CDR3 is built from 15 residues. Germline-derived CDR1 and CDR2 are SGHRS and YFSETQ. The V end was cut by 4 bases, the J end by 4 bases, with 16 bases between. DNA of the CDR3: TGCGCCAGCAGCCGGGGTGGGGGTCAGTCAGATACGCAGTATTTT. Its protein product is CASSRGGGQSDTQYF.

This chain links TRBV28 with TRBJ1-5; D gene unclear. CDR3 length: 12 residues. V was shortened by 6 bases and J by 6 bases, with 9 bases between the two germline ends. Looked up from germline, CDR1 is MDHEN and CDR2 is SYDVKM. The CDR3 DNA is TGTGCCAGCAGCCGATGGGGTCAGCCCCAGCATTTT. Translation gives CASSRWGQPQHF.

CDR3 sequence reads: CASSSTVSGDTQYF. Here the CDR3 DNA reads TGCGCCAGCAGCTCTACAGTATCTGGCGATACGCAGTATTTT. The J gene is TRBJ2-3, the V gene TRBV5-1; D remains ambiguous. The CDR3 is 14 residues long. Trimming removed 3 bases from V and 6 bases from J, with 14 bases in between. Per the germline V gene, CDR1 is SGHRS and CDR2 is YFSETQ. The whole variable domain, filled in from reference TRBV5-1 and TRBJ2-3, reads KAGVTQTPRYLIKTRGQQVTLSCSPISGHRSVSWYQQTPGQGLQFLFEYFSETQRNKGNFPGRFSGRQFSNSRSEMNVSTLELGDSALYLCASSSTVSGDTQYFGPGTRLTVL.

The CDR3 nucleotides are TGTGCCAGCAGAGTACAGGGGAACACCGGGGAGCTGTTTTTT. This sequence encodes CASRVQGNTGELFF. The chain combines TRBV6-5 with TRBJ2-2; D is possibly TRBD1 (6 bases). V lost 6 bases and J 1 base, leaving 9 bases between the germline ends. CDR1 MNHEY and CDR2 SVGAGI come from the germline V gene. The CDR3 has 14 amino acids.

The rearrangement links TRBV6-5 to TRBJ1-2, with TRBD1 as a possible D gene (5 bases). CDR3 size: 15 residues. Trimming left V 0 bases short and J 0 bases short, with 8 bases between. Germline CDR1 reads MNHEY; CDR2 reads SVGAGI. The CDR3 DNA reads as TGTGCCAGCAGTTACTCGGGGCAGACTAACTATGGCTACACCTTC. It translates to CASSYSGQTNYGYTF.

This clone was seen a handful of times. This CDR3 is CATSRGGGDEQFF. The CDR3 DNA is TGTGCCACCAGCAGGGGGGGCGGGGATGAGCAGTTCTTC. V is TRBV15 and J is TRBJ2-1; TRBD1 or TRBD2 may be the D gene (6 bases each). There are 13 residues in the CDR3. Germline V gene data show CDR1 as LNHNV and CDR2 as YYDKDF (reference sequence). V was shortened by 3 bases and J by 8 bases, with 11 bases between the two germline ends.

The chain is built from TRBV2 and TRBJ1-3; D may be TRBD1 (6 bases). V lost 7 bases and J 1 base, leaving 14 bases between the germline ends. The CDR3 is made up of 15 amino acids. CDR1 is SNHLY, CDR2 FYNNEI, per germline. The CDR3 nucleotides are TGTGCCAGCACCCCCGCGGGGGCATCTGGAAACACCATATATTTT. This encodes CASTPAGASGNTIYF.

This clone was seen a few times. The genes are TRBV9 and TRBJ2-7, with D possibly matching TRBD1 (6 bases). The CDR3 runs 11 residues. V lost 10 bases, J lost 5 bases, and 13 bases lay in between. CDR1 and CDR2 from the germline V gene are SGDLS and YYNGEE. The CDR3 sequence: CAEQGTHEQYV. The CDR3 DNA follows: TGTGCCGAACAGGGTACCCACGAGCAGTACGTC.

V and J are TRBV28 and TRBJ2-5, with a weak D call TRBD2 (6 bases). Germline V CDR1 and CDR2: MDHEN, SYDVKM. V lost 5 bases to trimming and J lost 5 bases, with 12 bases between them. The CDR3 loop spans 13 amino acids. The CDR3 sequence: CASSGGLRETQYF. Here the CDR3 DNA reads TGTGCCAGCAGTGGGGGGTTGAGGGAGACCCAGTACTTC.

The chain employs TRBV4-1 and TRBJ1-2; the D is unclear. Germline loops: CDR1 MGHRA, CDR2 YSYEKL. Trimming shortened V by 0 bases and J by 7 bases, and 18 bases separated the two germline ends. The CDR3 consists of 16 residues. CDR3 in amino acids: CASSQDRSVRGSGYTF. CDR3 nucleotide sequence: TGCGCCAGCAGCCAAGATAGGTCGGTTCGGGGAAGTGGCTACACCTTC.

The V and J genes are TRBV6-6 and TRBJ1-1; TRBD1 aligns across 9 bases. Germline V gene data show CDR1 as MNHNY and CDR2 as SVGAGI (reference sequence). This CDR3 spans 17 amino acids. V gave up 5 bases and J gave up 1 base; unmatched junction bases: 11. DNA for the CDR3: TGTGCCAGCAGTCCGCCGGGACAGGGATGGGGGAACACTGAAGCTTTCTTT. The encoded protein is CASSPPGQGWGNTEAFF.